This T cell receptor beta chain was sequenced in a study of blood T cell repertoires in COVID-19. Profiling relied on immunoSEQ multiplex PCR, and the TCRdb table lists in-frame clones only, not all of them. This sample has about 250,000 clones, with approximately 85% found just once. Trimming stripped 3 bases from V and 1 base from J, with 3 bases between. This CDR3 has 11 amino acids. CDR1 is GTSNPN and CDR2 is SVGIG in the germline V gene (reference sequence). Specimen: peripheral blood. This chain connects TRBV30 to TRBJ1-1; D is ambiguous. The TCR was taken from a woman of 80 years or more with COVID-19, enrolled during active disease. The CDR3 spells CAWRANTEAFF. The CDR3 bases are TGTGCCTGGAGGGCGAACACTGAAGCTTTCTTT.